This paragraph covers one TCR beta chain sequence. Its antigen is unknown. Qualities for individual bases were not recorded, and no much larger clone is one base off. TCR CDR3 regions were amplified from genomic DNA by multiplex PCR using the deep immunoSEQ assay. Extracted genomic DNA from each cell subset was spread evenly across all wells of several immunoSEQ 96-well plates, with each plate serving as a replicate. For sorted subsets, approximately 0.2 ug of genomic DNA, equivalent to 25,000 to 30,000 T cell genomes, went into each replicate PCR. The purified libraries were quantified using a Qubit 3.0 fluorometer, sized with a Bioanalyzer 2100, and then quantified again using the KAPA Library Quantification kit. Every immunoSEQ 96-well plate was sequenced on a separate single-read 150-cycle Illumina NextSeq 550 flow cell. As for the original processing: Because the immunoSEQ output held only junctional sequences and lacked quality scores, the filtering could not match the filtering applied to full-length reads. To assign V/J genes and CDR3, sequences were annotated against IMGT germline references using PyIR, a Python wrapper for IgBLAST v1.9. Reads with weak V/J assignments (E-value above 1e-6), missing CDR3, stop codons, out-of-frame junctions, or ambiguous translated residues were removed. V3J clonotypes were defined by identical inferred V gene, J gene, and CDR3 amino acid sequence. To compute the percentage overlap between repertoires, the number of shared unique clonotypes was divided by the size of the smaller repertoire. Richness of each repertoire was evaluated using RTK rarefaction, the Chao1 estimator, and Recon v2.1 estimates of unobserved clonotypes. Generation probabilities were computed with OLGA for all TCRbeta clonotypes obtained by the gDNA method from several donors. This is the immuneACCESS table as TCRdb keeps it, with only in-frame sequences that have V and J called. A part of the clones is gone; compared with another copy, unresolved V genes explain less than half, and the rest is unexplained. The V and J calls and the clone size are those of that table, but D and trimming were determined from the DNA. This sample lists about 2.3 million clones; more than 80% were detected once. 0.35% to 0.45% of the sample goes to the ten largest clones.

This sample is part of a study of shared clonotypes between healthy human individuals (dated by TCRdb to about 2020). Some background on the complete study: The cohort comprised two women and a few men aged 18 to 49 years. For each donor, CD4 naive and CD4 memory were each given three plates, CD8 naive was given two plates, and CD8 memory was given one plate. To increase sequencing depth and limit assay-specific biases, different laboratories used diverse techniques to prepare libraries and sequence TCR repertoires. Between about 0.9 and 8.9 billion PBMCs per donor were obtained by leukapheresis. Blood TCR repertoires of a handful of healthy adults were deeply sequenced to estimate repertoire size and the extent of clonotype sharing between individuals.

The donors were healthy, HIV-negative adults who had no recently reported acute infections or vaccinations. Every donor was a Caucasian adult living in Nashville, Tennessee, USA. CD4+ T cells were enriched by magnetic negative selection; naive cells were then positively selected on CD45RA, and the negative fraction formed the memory subset. Blood was obtained by leukapheresis, after which PBMCs were separated by Ficoll-Histopaque density gradient centrifugation and cryopreserved in liquid nitrogen vapor phase. Analytical flow cytometry was used to check the purity and quantity of every magnetically sorted T cell population. From each sorted fraction, genomic DNA was isolated and quantified by UV absorbance on a Nanodrop 2000c. Study-level results and caveats: Sampling was limited to blood, and TCR repertoires in tissue likely differ from TCR repertoires in blood. Across four donors, roughly 5.4% of naive CD4, roughly 3.5% of naive CD8, 2.3% of memory CD4, and roughly 0.41% of memory CD8 clonotypes were shared. Even with the large sequencing depth, rarefaction of the sorted-subset datasets indicated that sequencing was incomplete. Naive subsets generally had larger estimated clonotype richness than memory subsets did. Pairwise subsampling led to the expectation that sequencing depth would affect the degree of clonotype sharing among donors. The small number of donors limited the genetic and exposure-history diversity represented. Compared with non-shared clonotypes, the clonotypes found in all four sorted-subset donors had higher generation probabilities.

The CDR3 goes from the cysteine to the phenylalanine over 12 residues. Only the CDR3 portion is preserved as DNA: 36 bases, with reading frame beginning at the first base. The germline V gene gives CDR1 as SQVTM and CDR2 as ANQGSEA. The germline ends are 14 bases apart after V is trimmed by 8 bases and J by 4 bases. The rearranged segments are TRBV29-1 and TRBJ2-5; the D gene is perhaps TRBD2, on 6 matching bases. The TCR was taken from a man younger than 35 in good health. Some clones in this sample may be carry-over from other donors' samples. The sequenced sample consisted of naive CD4+ T cells from PBMCs. Per the publication, the cell subset or site label means: CD45RA+ positively selected. The nucleotide sequence is TGCAGCAGCCGTGGAGGGGCAGAGACCCAGTACTTC. This yields the protein CSSRGGAETQYF. With the portions outside the CDR3 filled from the reference TRBV29-1 and TRBJ2-5 genes, the complete variable region becomes SAVISQKPSRDICQRGTSLTIQCQVDSQVTMMFWYRQQPGQSLTLIATANQGSEATYESGFVIDKFPISRPNLTFSTLTVSNMSPEDSSIYLCSSRGGAETQYFGPGTRLLVL.